This TCR beta chain comes out of a study of shared clonotypes between healthy human individuals. Study-level results: Generation of non-shared clonotypes was less probable than generation of clonotypes shared by all four donors.

The CDR3 length is 19 residues. The germline gives CDR1 GTSNPN, CDR2 SVGIG (reference sequence). Measured with immunoSEQ multiplex PCR; TCRdb has only the in-frame clones, and not every one. The data show 550,000 to 800,000 clones, approximately 79% seen once. To note about this clone: Its matching antigen is unknown.

The source is a woman younger than 45 in good health. This chain connects TRBV30 to TRBJ2-5; 16 positions match TRBD2. Gene TRBJ2-7 matches the end of the DNA better, so the J call may be wrong. The sample consisted of memory CD4+ T cells sorted from blood. Subset described: CD45RA-negative fraction. In nucleotides, the CDR3 is TGTGCCTGGAGTGGAGGGACTAGCGGGAGGGCCAGGGCCTCCTACGAGCAGTACTTC. It yields the protein CAWSGGTSGRARASYEQYF.